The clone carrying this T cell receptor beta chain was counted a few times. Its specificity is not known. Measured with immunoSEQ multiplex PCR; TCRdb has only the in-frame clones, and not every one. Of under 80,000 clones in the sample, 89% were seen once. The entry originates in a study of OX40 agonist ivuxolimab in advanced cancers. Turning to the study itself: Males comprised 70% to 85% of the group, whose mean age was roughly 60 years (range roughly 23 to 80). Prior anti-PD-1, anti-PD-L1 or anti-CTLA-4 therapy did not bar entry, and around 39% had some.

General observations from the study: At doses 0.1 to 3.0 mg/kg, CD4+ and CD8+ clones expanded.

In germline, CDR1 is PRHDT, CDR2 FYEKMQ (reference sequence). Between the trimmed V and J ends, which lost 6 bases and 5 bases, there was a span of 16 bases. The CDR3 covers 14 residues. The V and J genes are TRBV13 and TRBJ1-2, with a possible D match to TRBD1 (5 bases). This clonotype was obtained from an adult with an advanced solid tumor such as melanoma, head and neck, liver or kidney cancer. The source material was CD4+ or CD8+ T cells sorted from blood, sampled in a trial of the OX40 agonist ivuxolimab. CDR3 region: CASSPGLSRYGYTF. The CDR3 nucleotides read TGTGCCAGCAGTCCGGGACTTTCGAGGTATGGCTACACCTTC.